This TCR beta chain was identified during a study of early stage breast cancer tumors. Study in general: Invasive lobular carcinomas made up four of 12 ER+/PR+/HER2- tumors.

General study points: Enriched TCRB sequences shared across patients were mostly commonly generated sequences. Comparing each tissue with blood distinguished tumor from normal in most of the 16 patients.

Points on this clone: The antigen is unknown.

Using immunoSEQ multiplex PCR, the repertoire was profiled, and TCRdb retains in-frame clones only, with some absent. The table records about 36,000 clones, approximately 74% of them present only once. The CDR3 has 12 amino acids. Trimming stripped 8 bases from V and 14 bases from J, with 16 bases between. Germline V gives CDR1 SEHNR, CDR2 FQNEAQ (reference sequence). Sequences were obtained from blood. The V and J genes are TRBV7-9 and TRBJ1-6, with D perhaps TRBD1 (5 bases). The sequence was collected from a person between 60 and 69 years old with breast cancer. The CDR3 loop is CASAIDQGALHF. The CDR3 DNA sequence: TGTGCCAGCGCCATCGATCAGGGCGCCCTCCACTTT.